The rows below give T cell receptor beta chains drawn from one sample of a study of shared clonotypes between healthy human individuals. Sequencing was performed with immunoSEQ multiplex PCR; in TCRdb, only in-frame clones are kept and a portion is missing. Here the sample spans about 800,000 clones, 96% being singletons. Material: naive CD8+ T cells sorted from blood. Receptor source: a young man in good health. Both conserved end residues are trimmed from each CDR3.

CDR3 protein	V gene	CDR3 length
ASSRYSGQQTGQF	TRBV14	13
ASSLEREGPSADTQY	TRBV7-2	15
AWRSSSYEQY	TRBV30	10
ASSSSNEQF	TRBV6-6	9
ASSETGSSKTQY	TRBV9	12
ASSLTGEGLNEQF	TRBV5-5	13
ASSLNLGTYNEQF	TRBV7-9	13
ASSQFPGQGRGEQY	TRBV14	14
ASSLTGQGSDTQY	TRBV13	13
ASSFRGMGYEQY	TRBV27	12
ASSLGYVGSGNEQY	TRBV5-1	14
ASSPSTPLIYGYT	TRBV5-1	13
ASRGDLSYEQY	TRBV10-2	11
ASSREGVDYGYT	TRBV4-1	12
ASSQIDRVYEQY	TRBV4-1	12
ASSDHGQGNPGNTIY	TRBV9	15
SVLYRGDETGELF	TRBV29-1	13
ASSMRFSQH	TRBV6-1	9
AISEGQGGYEQY	TRBV10-3	12
ASSGQGWNYEQY	TRBV27	12
ASSLGWTSGSYNEQF	TRBV7-6	15
ASSLTQTVSYNEQF	TRBV5-5	14
ASSLGGGNEKLF	TRBV13	12
ASSPRILAGGPKKQETQY	TRBV9	18
ASSTGTSTYEQY	TRBV27	12
ASRPKGGLMHEQY	TRBV27	13
VSTSGRAGSDTQY	TRBV5-1	13
SVSGRDEQY	TRBV29-1	9
ASSVQRSTDTQY	TRBV10-1	12
ATSSINQAPEAF	TRBV15	12
ASTGGSGSQPQH	TRBV28	12
ASGLAGNAGELF	TRBV7-3	12
ASSFGSRGRYYEQY	TRBV5-4	14
ASSLEGLALAVLSEQF	TRBV5-5	16
ASSWYSHTDTQY	TRBV27	12
ASSRTAGNYGYT	TRBV5-5	12
AWTLVGGRTEAF	TRBV30	12
SVELAADNEQF	TRBV29-1	11
SVGLDSHEQY	TRBV29-1	10
ASRIVGTDTQY	TRBV6-5	11
ASSVEAVTYEQY	TRBV9	12
ASSPGPMRGEAF	TRBV6-6	12
SVVGTSGNEQY	TRBV29-1	11
ASSLVSGNTIY	TRBV7-7	11
ASSQDPALNEQF	TRBV4-1	12